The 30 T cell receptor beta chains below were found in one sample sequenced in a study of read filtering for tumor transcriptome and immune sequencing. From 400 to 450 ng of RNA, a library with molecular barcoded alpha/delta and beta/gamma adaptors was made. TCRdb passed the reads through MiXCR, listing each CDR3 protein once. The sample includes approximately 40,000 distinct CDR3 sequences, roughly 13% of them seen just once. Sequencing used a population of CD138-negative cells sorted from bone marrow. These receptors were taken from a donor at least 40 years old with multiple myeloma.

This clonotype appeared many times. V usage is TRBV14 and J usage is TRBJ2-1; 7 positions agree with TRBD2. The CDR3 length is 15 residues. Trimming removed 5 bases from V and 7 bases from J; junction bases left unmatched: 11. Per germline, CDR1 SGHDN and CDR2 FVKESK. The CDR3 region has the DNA TGTGCCAGCAGCATAGCGGGCCAGAGGCGTAATGAGCAGTTCTTC. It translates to CASSIAGQRRNEQFF.

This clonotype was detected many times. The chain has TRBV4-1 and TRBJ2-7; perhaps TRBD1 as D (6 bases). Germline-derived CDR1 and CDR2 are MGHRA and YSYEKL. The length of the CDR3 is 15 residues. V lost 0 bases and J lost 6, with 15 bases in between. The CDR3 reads CASSQEHRASGEQYF. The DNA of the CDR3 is TGCGCCAGCAGCCAAGAACACAGGGCCTCGGGCGAGCAGTACTTC.

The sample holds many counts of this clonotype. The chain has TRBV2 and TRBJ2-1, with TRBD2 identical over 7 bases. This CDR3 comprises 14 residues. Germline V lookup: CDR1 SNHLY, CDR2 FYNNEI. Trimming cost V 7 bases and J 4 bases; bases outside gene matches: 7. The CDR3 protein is CASKLAENYNEQFF. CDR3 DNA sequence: TGTGCCAGCAAGCTAGCGGAGAATTACAATGAGCAGTTCTTC. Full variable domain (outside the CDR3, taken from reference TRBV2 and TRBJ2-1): EPEVTQTPSHQVTQMGQEVILRCVPISNHLYFYWYRQILGQKVEFLVSFYNNEISEKSEIFDDQFSVERPDGSNFTLKIRSTKLEDSAMYFCASKLAENYNEQFFGPGTRLTVL.

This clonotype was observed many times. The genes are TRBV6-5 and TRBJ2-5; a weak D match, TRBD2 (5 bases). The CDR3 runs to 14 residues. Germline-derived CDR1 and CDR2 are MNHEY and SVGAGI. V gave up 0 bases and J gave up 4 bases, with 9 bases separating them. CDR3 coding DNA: TGTGCCAGCAGTTACTCGATCGGACTAGAGACCCAGTACTTC. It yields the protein CASSYSIGLETQYF.

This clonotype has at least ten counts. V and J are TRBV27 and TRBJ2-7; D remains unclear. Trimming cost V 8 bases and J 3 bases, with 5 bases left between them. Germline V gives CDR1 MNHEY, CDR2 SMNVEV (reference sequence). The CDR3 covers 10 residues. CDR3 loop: CASPDYEQYF. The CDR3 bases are TGTGCCAGCCCCGACTACGAGCAGTACTTC.

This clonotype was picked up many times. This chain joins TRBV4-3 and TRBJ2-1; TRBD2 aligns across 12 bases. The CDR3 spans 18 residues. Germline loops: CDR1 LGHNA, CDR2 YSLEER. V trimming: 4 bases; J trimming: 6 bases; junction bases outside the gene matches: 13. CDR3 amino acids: CASSPWMASGRVPNEQFF. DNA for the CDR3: TGCGCCAGCAGCCCCTGGATGGCTAGCGGGAGGGTCCCCAATGAGCAGTTCTTC.

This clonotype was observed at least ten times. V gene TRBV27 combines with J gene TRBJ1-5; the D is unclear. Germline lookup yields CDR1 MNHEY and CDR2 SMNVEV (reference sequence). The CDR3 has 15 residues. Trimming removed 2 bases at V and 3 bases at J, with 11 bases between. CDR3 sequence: CASSLGQSNNQPQHF. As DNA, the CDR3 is TGTGCCAGCAGTTTAGGCCAGAGCAACAATCAGCCCCAGCATTTT.

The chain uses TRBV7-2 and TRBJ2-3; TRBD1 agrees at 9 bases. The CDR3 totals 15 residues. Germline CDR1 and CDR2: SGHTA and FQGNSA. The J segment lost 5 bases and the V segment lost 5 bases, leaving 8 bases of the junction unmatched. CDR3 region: CASSQVGQGRDTQYF. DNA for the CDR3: TGTGCCAGCAGCCAGGTGGGACAGGGACGAGATACGCAGTATTTT. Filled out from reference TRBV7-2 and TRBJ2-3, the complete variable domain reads GAGVSQSPSNKVTEKGKDVELRCDPISGHTALYWYRQSLGQGLEFLIYFQGNSAPDKSGLPSDRFSAERTGGSVSTLTIQRTQQEDSAVYLCASSQVGQGRDTQYFGPGTRLTVL.

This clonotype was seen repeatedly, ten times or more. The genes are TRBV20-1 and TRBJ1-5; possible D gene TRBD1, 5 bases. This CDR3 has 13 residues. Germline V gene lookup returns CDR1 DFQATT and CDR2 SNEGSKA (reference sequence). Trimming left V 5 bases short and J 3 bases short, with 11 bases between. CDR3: CSAWQGPNQPQHF. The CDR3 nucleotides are TGCAGTGCTTGGCAGGGACCCAATCAGCCCCAGCATTTT.

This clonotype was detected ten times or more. CDR3 sequence: CASSLGTVLNEQFF. The CDR3 DNA is TGCGCCAGCAGCTTGGGGACAGTACTCAATGAGCAGTTCTTC. This chain links TRBV5-1 with TRBJ2-1; D perhaps matches TRBD1 (6 bases). The CDR3 has 14 amino acids. Per the germline V gene, CDR1 is SGHRS and CDR2 is YFSETQ. Trimming cost V 0 bases and J 6 bases, with 10 bases left between them.

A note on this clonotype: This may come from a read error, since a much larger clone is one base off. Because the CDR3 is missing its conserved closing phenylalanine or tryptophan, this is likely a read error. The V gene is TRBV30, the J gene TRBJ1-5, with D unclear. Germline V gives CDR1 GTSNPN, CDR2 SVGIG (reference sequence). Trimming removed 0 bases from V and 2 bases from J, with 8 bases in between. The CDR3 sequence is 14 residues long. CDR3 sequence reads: CAWSVRQGNQPQHS. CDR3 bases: TGTGCCTGGAGTGTACGGCAGGGCAATCAGCCCCAGCATTCT.

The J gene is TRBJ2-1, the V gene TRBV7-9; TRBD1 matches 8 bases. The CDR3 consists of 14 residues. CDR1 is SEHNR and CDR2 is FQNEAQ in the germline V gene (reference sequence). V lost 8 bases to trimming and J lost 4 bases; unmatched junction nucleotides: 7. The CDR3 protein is CASAQGASYNEQFF. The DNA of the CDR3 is TGTGCCAGCGCGCAGGGGGCGAGTTACAATGAGCAGTTCTTC.

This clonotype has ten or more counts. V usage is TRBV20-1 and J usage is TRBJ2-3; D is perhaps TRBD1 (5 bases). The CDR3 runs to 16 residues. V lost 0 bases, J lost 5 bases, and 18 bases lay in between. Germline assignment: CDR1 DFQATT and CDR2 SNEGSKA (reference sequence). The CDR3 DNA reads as TGCAGTGCTAGAGATCCACAGGCCGGTGATGGAGATACGCAGTATTTT. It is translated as CSARDPQAGDGDTQYF.

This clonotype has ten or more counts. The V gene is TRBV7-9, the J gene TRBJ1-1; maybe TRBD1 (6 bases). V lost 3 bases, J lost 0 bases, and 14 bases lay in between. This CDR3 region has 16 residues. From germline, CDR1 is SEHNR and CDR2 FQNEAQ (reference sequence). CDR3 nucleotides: TGTGCCAGCAGCTTCGACAGGACACTTATGAACACTGAAGCTTTCTTT. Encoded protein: CASSFDRTLMNTEAFF.

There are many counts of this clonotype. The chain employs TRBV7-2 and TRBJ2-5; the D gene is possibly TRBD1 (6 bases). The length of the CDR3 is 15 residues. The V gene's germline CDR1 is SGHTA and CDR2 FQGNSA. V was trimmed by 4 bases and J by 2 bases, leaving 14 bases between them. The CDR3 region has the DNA TGTGCCAGCAGCTCCTACCTGGGGGCACAAGAGACCCAGTACTTC. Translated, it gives CASSSYLGAQETQYF.

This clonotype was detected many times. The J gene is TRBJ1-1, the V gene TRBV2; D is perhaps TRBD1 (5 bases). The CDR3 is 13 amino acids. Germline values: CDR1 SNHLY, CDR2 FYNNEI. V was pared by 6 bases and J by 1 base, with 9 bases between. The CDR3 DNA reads TGTGCCAGCAGACAGGATTGGAACACTGAAGCTTTCTTT. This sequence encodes CASRQDWNTEAFF.

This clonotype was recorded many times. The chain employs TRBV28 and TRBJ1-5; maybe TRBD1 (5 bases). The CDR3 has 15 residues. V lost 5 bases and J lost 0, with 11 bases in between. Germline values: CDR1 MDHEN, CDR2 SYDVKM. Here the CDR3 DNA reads TGTGCCAGCAGTCGACAGTTCTATAGCAATCAGCCCCAGCATTTT. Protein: CASSRQFYSNQPQHF.

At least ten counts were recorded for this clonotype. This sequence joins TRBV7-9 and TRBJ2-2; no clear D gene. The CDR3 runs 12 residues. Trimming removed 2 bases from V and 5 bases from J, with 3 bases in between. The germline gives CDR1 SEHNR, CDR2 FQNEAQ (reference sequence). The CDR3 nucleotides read TGTGCCAGCAGCTTAAGTACCGGGGAGCTGTTTTTT. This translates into CASSLSTGELFF.

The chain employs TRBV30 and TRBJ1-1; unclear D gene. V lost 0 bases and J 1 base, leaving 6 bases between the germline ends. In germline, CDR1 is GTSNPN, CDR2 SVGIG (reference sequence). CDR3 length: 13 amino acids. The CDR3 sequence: CAWSVSWNTEAFF. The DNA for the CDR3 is TGTGCCTGGAGTGTATCGTGGAACACTGAAGCTTTCTTT.

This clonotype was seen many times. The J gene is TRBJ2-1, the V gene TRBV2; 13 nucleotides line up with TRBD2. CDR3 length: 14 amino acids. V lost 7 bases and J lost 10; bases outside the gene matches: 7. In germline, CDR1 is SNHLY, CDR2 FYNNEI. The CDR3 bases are TGTGCCAGCAACCCGGGACTAGCGGGGAAGGAGCAGTTCTTC. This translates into CASNPGLAGKEQFF. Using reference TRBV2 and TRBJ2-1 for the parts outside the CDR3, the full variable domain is EPEVTQTPSHQVTQMGQEVILRCVPISNHLYFYWYRQILGQKVEFLVSFYNNEISEKSEIFDDQFSVERPDGSNFTLKIRSTKLEDSAMYFCASNPGLAGKEQFFGPGTRLTVL.

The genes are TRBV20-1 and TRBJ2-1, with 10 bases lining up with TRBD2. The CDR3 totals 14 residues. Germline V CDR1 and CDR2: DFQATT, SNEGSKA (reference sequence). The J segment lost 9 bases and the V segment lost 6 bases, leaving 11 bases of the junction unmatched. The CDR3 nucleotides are TGCAGTGCGAGACCTAGCGGGAGTCGTAGTGAGCAGTTCTTC. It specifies CSARPSGSRSEQFF.

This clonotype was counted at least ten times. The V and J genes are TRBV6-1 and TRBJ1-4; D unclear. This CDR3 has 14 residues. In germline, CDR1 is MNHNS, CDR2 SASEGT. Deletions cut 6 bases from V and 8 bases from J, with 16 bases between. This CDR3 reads CASSYDLLGEKLFF. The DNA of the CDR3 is TGTGCCAGCAGCTATGACCTACTCGGGGAAAAACTGTTTTTT.

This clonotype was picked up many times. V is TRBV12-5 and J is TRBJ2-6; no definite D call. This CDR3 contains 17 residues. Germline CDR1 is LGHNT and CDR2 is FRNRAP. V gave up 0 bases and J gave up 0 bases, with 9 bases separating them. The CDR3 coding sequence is TGTGCTAGTGGTTTGGTAGTTTTCAACTCTGGGGCCAACGTCCTGACTTTC. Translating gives CASGLVVFNSGANVLTF.

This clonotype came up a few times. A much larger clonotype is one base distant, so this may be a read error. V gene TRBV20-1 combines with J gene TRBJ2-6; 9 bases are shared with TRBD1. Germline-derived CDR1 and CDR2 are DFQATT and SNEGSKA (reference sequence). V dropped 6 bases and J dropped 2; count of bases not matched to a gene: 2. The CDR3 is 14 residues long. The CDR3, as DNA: TGCAGTGCCTACAGGGGGCCTGGGGCCAACGTCCTGACTTTC. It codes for CSAYRGPGANVLTF.

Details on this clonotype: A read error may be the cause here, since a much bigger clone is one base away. Here the CDR3 DNA reads TGTGCCAGCAGTTACTCCAGGGACAGGGTGTTCGAGCAGTACTTC. It codes for CASSYSRDRVFEQYF. The chain carries TRBV6-6 and TRBJ2-7; 9 bases align to TRBD1. Germline-derived CDR1 and CDR2 are MNHNY and SVGAGI (reference sequence). V was pared by 0 bases and J by 6 bases, with 6 bases of the junction left unmatched. This CDR3 spans 15 amino acids.

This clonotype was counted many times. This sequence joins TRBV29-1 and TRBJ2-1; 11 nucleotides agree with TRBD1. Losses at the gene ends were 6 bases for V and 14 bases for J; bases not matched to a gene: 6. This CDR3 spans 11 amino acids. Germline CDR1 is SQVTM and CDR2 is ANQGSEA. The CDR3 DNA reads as TGCAGCGTCGTTATGGGACAGGGGGAGTTCTTC. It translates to CSVVMGQGEFF.

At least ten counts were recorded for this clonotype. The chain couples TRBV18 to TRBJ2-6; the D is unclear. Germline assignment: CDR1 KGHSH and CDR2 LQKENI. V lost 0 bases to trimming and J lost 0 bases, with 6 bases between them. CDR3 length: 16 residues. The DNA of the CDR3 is TGTGCCAGCTCACCACCGTCAAGCTCTGGGGCCAACGTCCTGACTTTC. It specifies CASSPPSSSGANVLTF.

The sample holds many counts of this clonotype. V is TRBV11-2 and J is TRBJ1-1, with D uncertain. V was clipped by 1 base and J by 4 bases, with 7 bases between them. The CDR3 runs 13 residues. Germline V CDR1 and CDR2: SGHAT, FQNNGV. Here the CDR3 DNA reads TGTGCCAGCAGCTTAGCGACTTTCACTGAAGCTTTCTTT. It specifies CASSLATFTEAFF.

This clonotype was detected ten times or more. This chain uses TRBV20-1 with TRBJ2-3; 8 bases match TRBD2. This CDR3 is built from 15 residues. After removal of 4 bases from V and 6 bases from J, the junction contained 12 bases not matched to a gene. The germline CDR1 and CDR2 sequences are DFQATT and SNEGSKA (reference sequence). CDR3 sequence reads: CSANLGGSGADTQYF. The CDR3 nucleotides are TGCAGTGCTAATTTAGGGGGTAGCGGGGCTGATACGCAGTATTTT.

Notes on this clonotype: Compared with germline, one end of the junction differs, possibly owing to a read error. The DNA for the CDR3 is TGTGCCAGCAGTTACCGGGCCCGGAACACCGAAGCTTTCTTT. Protein: CASSYRARNTEAFF. The chain uses TRBV6-6 and TRBJ1-1; D unclear. Germline CDR1 is MNHNY and CDR2 is SVGAGI (reference sequence). This CDR3 spans 14 amino acids.